This passage covers 21 T cell receptor beta chains from one sample sequenced in a study of STAT5B mutations in CD4+ large granular lymphocyte leukemia (dated by TCRdb to between 2021 and 2024). Receptors were amplified or captured by the immunoSEQ multiplex PCR assay. TCRdb holds this immuneACCESS table with in-frame rearrangements only. Some clones are missing; in checked studies, unresolved V genes explain under half, and the rest has no known cause. The table for this sample lists some 28,000 clones; about 81% of them were counted only once. Jointly, the top ten make up over 3% of the sample. The specimen was CD4+ T cells from blood buffy coats. These receptors came from a human donor in good health.

The chain is built from TRBV30 and TRBJ2-7; D ambiguous. The CDR3 is made up of 14 amino acids. Trimming left V 5 bases short and J 12 bases short, with 26 bases between. Germline CDR1 and CDR2: GTSNPN and SVGIG (reference sequence). The CDR3 nucleotides read TGTGCCTGGGGCTACCGAACTGGAACCCCGGATACGTACTTC. It yields the protein CAWGYRTGTPDTYF.

The chain has TRBV7-9 and TRBJ2-1, with 10 bases matching TRBD2. Per the germline V gene, CDR1 is SEHNR and CDR2 is FQNEAQ (reference sequence). J lost 0 bases, V lost 4 bases, and 9 bases had no gene match. There are 18 residues in the CDR3. The CDR3 spells CASSSGAGGPGSYNEQFF. The DNA of the CDR3 is TGTGCCAGCAGCTCCGGAGCGGGAGGGCCGGGCTCCTACAATGAGCAGTTCTTC.

The chain couples TRBV5-1 to TRBJ1-4; 7 nucleotides agree with TRBD1. Germline CDR1 SGHRS, CDR2 YFSETQ. The junction had 4 bases not matched to a gene; V was cut back by 2 bases and J by 6 bases. This CDR3 is 14 amino acids long. In DNA form, the CDR3 reads TGCGCCAGCAGCTTACCGGGACAGCATGAAAAACTGTTTTTT. Translation: CASSLPGQHEKLFF.

V gene TRBV6-5 combines with J gene TRBJ1-4; D remains ambiguous. Trimming stripped 1 base from V and 6 bases from J, with 6 bases between. Germline V gene data show CDR1 as MNHEY and CDR2 as SVGAGI. This CDR3 has 13 amino acids. The CDR3 coding sequence is TGTGCCAGCAGTTACTTGACCGATGAAAAACTGTTTTTT. Protein product: CASSYLTDEKLFF.

V usage is TRBV5-1 and J usage is TRBJ2-7, with D hard to call. V was shortened by 6 bases and J by 0 bases, with 16 bases between the two germline ends. Germline-derived CDR1 and CDR2 are SGHRS and YFSETQ. The CDR3 runs to 15 residues. The CDR3 here is CASTPELGNSYEQYF. The CDR3 DNA follows: TGCGCCAGCACCCCGGAACTGGGAAACTCCTACGAGCAGTACTTC.

The V and J genes are TRBV7-9 and TRBJ1-1, with D perhaps TRBD1 (5 bases). V shed 2 bases and J shed 8 bases, with 12 bases lying between them. CDR3 length equals 13 residues. Per the germline V gene, CDR1 is SEHNR and CDR2 is FQNEAQ (reference sequence). CDR3 DNA: TGTGCCAGCAGCTTACAGGGAGGATCCGAAGCTTTCTTT. The encoded protein is CASSLQGGSEAFF.

The CDR3 coding sequence is TGTGCCAGCAGCCCAAGGCAACTATACGAGCAGTACTTC. This translates into CASSPRQLYEQYF. The rearrangement joins TRBV14 to TRBJ2-7; unclear D gene. This CDR3 is built from 13 residues. Trimming removed 4 bases from V and 4 bases from J, with 11 bases in between. CDR1 SGHDN and CDR2 FVKESK come from the germline V gene.

The chain combines TRBV7-2 with TRBJ2-1, with D perhaps being TRBD1 or TRBD2 (5 bases each). The CDR3 is 14 amino acids. V lost 5 bases and J 8 bases, leaving 16 bases between the germline ends. Germline CDR1 and CDR2: SGHTA and FQGNSA. CDR3 bases: TGTGCCAGCAGCCCGGGACCAGGTAGGGATGAGCAGTTCTTC. Protein: CASSPGPGRDEQFF.

This clone was observed a single time. This sequence joins TRBV19 and TRBJ2-5, with 13 bases fitting TRBD2. This CDR3 has 17 residues. CDR1 and CDR2 from the germline V gene are LNHDA and SQIVND (reference sequence). Trimming at V came to 6 bases and at J to 8 bases, leaving 15 bases not matched to a gene. The CDR3 protein is CASSTGTSGMIHYTQYF. Here the CDR3 DNA reads TGTGCCAGTAGCACCGGGACTAGCGGGATGATCCATTATACCCAGTACTTC.

J is TRBJ2-3 and V is TRBV11-2; D gene ambiguous. V lost 2 bases and J lost 6, with 12 bases in between. The CDR3 is made up of 14 amino acids. Germline assignment: CDR1 SGHAT and CDR2 FQNNGV. In DNA, the CDR3 is TGTGCCAGCAGCTTAAACCGCAGGTCGGATACGCAGTATTTT. This sequence encodes CASSLNRRSDTQYF.

This clone was observed a few times. V gene TRBV5-1 combines with J gene TRBJ1-1; no definite D call. This CDR3 is built from 15 residues. Trimming pared 0 bases from V and 0 bases from J, leaving 9 bases between. The germline gives CDR1 SGHRS, CDR2 YFSETQ. The CDR3: CASSLDRVMNTEAFF. CDR3 bases: TGCGCCAGCAGCTTGGACCGGGTGATGAACACTGAAGCTTTCTTT.

J is TRBJ2-3 and V is TRBV7-2; 9 bases line up with TRBD2. V was pared by 3 bases and J by 14 bases, with 9 bases of the junction left unmatched. This CDR3 is built from 13 residues. Germline loops: CDR1 SGHTA, CDR2 FQGNSA. The CDR3 loop is CASSFSSGSRGYF. The CDR3 nucleotides read TGTGCCAGCAGCTTTAGTAGCGGGAGCAGAGGGTATTTT.

The genes are TRBV27 and TRBJ2-7; 7 nucleotides align to TRBD2. CDR3 length equals 14 residues. Trimming at V came to 2 bases and at J to 7 bases, leaving 8 bases not matched to a gene. Germline V CDR1 and CDR2: MNHEY, SMNVEV (reference sequence). The CDR3, as DNA: TGTGCCAGCAGTTTAGGGGGGGGTCTGTGGGAGCAGTACTTC. This codes for CASSLGGGLWEQYF.

The genes are TRBV5-1 and TRBJ2-2, with 12 bases that match TRBD2. This CDR3 comprises 17 residues. V dropped 5 bases and J dropped 0; count of bases not matched to a gene: 5. Per the germline V gene, CDR1 is SGHRS and CDR2 is YFSETQ. The CDR3 DNA follows: TGCGCCAGCAGTCTACTAGCGGGAGGCCCGAACACCGGGGAGCTGTTTTTT. Translated: CASSLLAGGPNTGELFF.

The rearrangement links TRBV5-1 to TRBJ2-7; 12 nucleotides match TRBD2. CDR3 length equals 15 residues. Germline CDR1 reads SGHRS; CDR2 reads YFSETQ. V lost 3 bases to trimming and J lost 5 bases; unmatched junction nucleotides: 6. CDR3 DNA sequence: TGCGCCAGCAGCTCGAGACTAGCGGGAGTGAACGAGCAGTACTTC. Translating gives CASSSRLAGVNEQYF.

This rearrangement joins TRBV13 to TRBJ2-3; D is undetermined. CDR1 PRHDT and CDR2 FYEKMQ come from the germline V gene (reference sequence). This CDR3 has 15 residues. With 0 bases removed from V and 5 bases from J, the gap between germline ends came to 12 bases. CDR3 DNA sequence: TGTGCCAGCAGCTTAGGCGGTTTTACCCAAGATACGCAGTATTTT. Translating gives CASSLGGFTQDTQYF. Filled out from reference TRBV13 and TRBJ2-3, the complete variable domain reads AAGVIQSPRHLIKEKRETATLKCYPIPRHDTVYWYQQGPGQDPQFLISFYEKMQSDKGSIPDRFSAQQFSDYHSELNMSSLELGDSALYFCASSLGGFTQDTQYFGPGTRLTVL.

This clone occurred once. The chain has TRBV11-2 and TRBJ2-1; D perhaps matches TRBD1 (7 bases). V lost 5 bases to trimming and J lost 3 bases, with 17 bases between them. This CDR3 has 16 amino acids. Germline V gives CDR1 SGHAT, CDR2 FQNNGV. CDR3 coding DNA: TGTGCCAGCAGCCCCCGACTAGGGGGCGTCTACAATGAGCAGTTCTTC. Its translation is CASSPRLGGVYNEQFF.

This clone has a single count. The chain links TRBV7-2 to TRBJ1-1; no clear D. V was cut by 1 base and J by 3 bases, with 12 bases left in between. The germline V gene has CDR1 SGHTA and CDR2 FQGNSA. The CDR3 is 15 residues long. CDR3: CASSLDGSGYTEAFF. The CDR3 bases are TGTGCCAGCAGCTTAGACGGGTCGGGGTACACTGAAGCTTTCTTT.

The chain uses TRBV11-3 and TRBJ2-2, with D tentatively TRBD2 (7 bases). Trimming left V 2 bases short and J 6 bases short, with 19 bases between. CDR1 and CDR2 (germline): SGHNT, YENEEA. The CDR3 covers 17 residues. In nucleotides, the CDR3 is TGTGCCAGCAGCTTATACACCGGGGGGACAAGGGCCGGGGAGCTGTTTTTT. Encoded protein: CASSLYTGGTRAGELFF.

The gene calls are TRBV6-5 and TRBJ2-5; D is unresolved. The better agreement between TRBJ2-7 and the DNA end casts doubt on the J call. This CDR3 contains 13 residues. The germline CDR1 and CDR2 sequences are MNHEY and SVGAGI. The CDR3, as DNA: TGTGCCAGCAGTTACTTAAACTCCTACGAGCAGTACTTC. This sequence encodes CASSYLNSYEQYF.

This clone was counted between two and nine times. This rearrangement joins TRBV30 to TRBJ2-5; 10 nucleotides match TRBD1. Germline trimming cut 2 bases from V and 2 bases from J; bases unmatched to any gene: 5. This CDR3 has 15 amino acids. CDR1 is GTSNPN and CDR2 is SVGIG in the germline V gene (reference sequence). This CDR3 is CAWSRQGAKQETQYF. Here the CDR3 DNA reads TGTGCCTGGAGTAGACAGGGGGCGAAGCAAGAGACCCAGTACTTC.